These 21 T cell receptor beta chains were all obtained from the same sample, sequenced in a study of blood T cells in healthy people across ages (dated by TCRdb to 2013 to 2016). Libraries came from 5' RACE. For sequencing, an Illumina HiSeq 2500 was employed. The second PCR ran for about 6 to 11 cycles and used a J-beta primer mix along with a sample-barcoded 5' primer. The public sequencing data were trimmed at Q25 with fastp and processed into clonotypes with MiXCR by TCRdb, which kept only in-frame beta chains. Duplicate CDR3 protein sequences are folded into a single record with the most common DNA and genes. The table for this sample lists 750,000 to 1,000,000 distinct CDR3 sequences; approximately 32% of them were counted only once. The top ten clones comprise 10% of the sample. These data also formed part of another study, on T cells of mothers and their children.

Specimen: blood. The receptors here all came from a woman aged 40 to 49 in good health.

This clonotype was detected a few times. The V and J genes are TRBV7-2 and TRBJ2-7; 8 bases match TRBD1. The CDR3 is 17 amino acids. Germline V gene lookup returns CDR1 SGHTA and CDR2 FQGNSA. After removal of 5 bases from V and 2 bases from J, the junction contained 14 bases not matched to a gene. The CDR3 loop reads CASSQVRRGRDPYEQYF. The CDR3 coding sequence is TGTGCCAGCAGCCAGGTCCGCAGGGGGCGAGACCCCTACGAGCAGTACTTC. Combining the CDR3 with reference TRBV7-2 and TRBJ2-7 gives the whole variable domain GAGVSQSPSNKVTEKGKDVELRCDPISGHTALYWYRQSLGQGLEFLIYFQGNSAPDKSGLPSDRFSAERTGGSVSTLTIQRTQQEDSAVYLCASSQVRRGRDPYEQYFGPGTRLTVT.

This clonotype was seen once. This could be a read error, since a much larger clone is one nucleotide away. The CDR3 nucleotides are TGTGCCACCAGTGAGATCAGCAGCGGGCAGTTCTTC. Translation: CATSEISSGQFF. The rearrangement uses TRBV10-3 and TRBJ2-1, with D possibly being TRBD2 (5 bases). The germline V gene has CDR1 ENHRY and CDR2 SYGVKD. The CDR3 has 12 residues.

The chain uses TRBV6-5 and TRBJ1-1; D may be TRBD1 (5 bases). Germline values: CDR1 MNHEY, CDR2 SVGAGI. The V end was cut by 2 bases, the J end by 3 bases, with 22 bases between. This CDR3 region has 18 residues. CDR3 residues: CASSYPTPGWGSDTEAFF. The CDR3, as DNA: TGTGCCAGCAGTTACCCGACTCCCGGCTGGGGGTCGGACACTGAAGCTTTCTTT.

The chain couples TRBV24-1 to TRBJ2-1; 9 nucleotides agree with TRBD1. This CDR3 contains 16 residues. J was trimmed by 7 bases and V by 4 bases; bases with no gene match: 10. Germline loops: CDR1 KGHDR, CDR2 SFDVKD. CDR3 loop: CATSDPPGTGKNEQFF. In DNA, the CDR3 is TGTGCCACCAGTGACCCGCCCGGGACAGGGAAAAATGAGCAGTTCTTC.

This clonotype was picked up a small number of times. This chain links TRBV10-3 with TRBJ2-3; tentatively, D is TRBD2 (6 bases). The germline CDR1 and CDR2 sequences are ENHRY and SYGVKD. The CDR3 covers 16 residues. V gave up 6 bases and J gave up 5 bases, with 21 bases separating them. CDR3 DNA sequence: TGTGCCATCAGACCCACGGGATCGGCCGGGGGAGATACGCAGTATTTT. Translation: CAIRPTGSAGGDTQYF.

The chain joins TRBV7-9 to TRBJ2-3, with D unresolved. V lost 5 bases and J 3 bases, leaving 15 bases between the germline ends. The CDR3 runs 15 residues. Germline assignment: CDR1 SEHNR and CDR2 FQNEAQ (reference sequence). As DNA, the CDR3 is TGTGCCAGCAGCCCCACTGGAATTGCTACAGATACGCAGTATTTT. Translation: CASSPTGIATDTQYF.

In its sample, this clonotype was seen many times. The chain is built from TRBV29-1 and TRBJ1-2; D not resolved. V lost 6 bases, J lost 3 bases, and 11 bases lay in between. CDR1 and CDR2 from the germline V gene are SQVTM and ANQGSEA. CDR3 length: 12 amino acids. The CDR3: CSVRTSYYGYTF. The CDR3 coding sequence is TGCAGCGTCCGCACAAGTTACTATGGCTACACCTTC.

Only one count was recorded for this clonotype. A read error may explain this, as a much larger clone is one base away. The V call is TRBV7-2, the J call TRBJ2-5; 9 bases fit TRBD2. The V segment lost 5 bases and the J segment 11 bases; nucleotides outside the gene matches: 9. Per germline, CDR1 SGHTA and CDR2 FQGNSA. The CDR3 covers 13 residues. CDR3 loop: CTSSPGLAREQYF. Written as DNA, the CDR3 is TGTACCAGCAGCCCGGGACTAGCTAGGGAGCAGTACTTC.

This clonotype was recorded at least ten times. V gene TRBV28 combines with J gene TRBJ2-1; D tentatively reads TRBD1 or TRBD2 (7 bases each). The V end was cut by 5 bases, the J end by 4 bases, with 15 bases between. Germline V gene data show CDR1 as MDHEN and CDR2 as SYDVKM. The CDR3 is made up of 15 amino acids. This CDR3 reads CASSPGGQVYNEQFF. The CDR3 DNA sequence: TGTGCCAGCAGTCCGGGAGGACAGGTTTACAATGAGCAGTTCTTC.

V usage is TRBV12-3 or TRBV12-4 and J usage is TRBJ1-1; possible D gene TRBD1, 6 bases. This CDR3 is built from 14 residues. V lost 7 bases to trimming and J lost 1 base, with 13 bases between them. In DNA, the CDR3 is TGTGCCAGCAACCGACGGACAGCGAACACTGAAGCTTTCTTT. This gives the protein CASNRRTANTEAFF.

This clonotype appeared many times. V is TRBV4-3 and J is TRBJ2-1; a possible D gene is TRBD2 (5 bases). Trimming removed 1 base from V and 4 bases from J, with 11 bases in between. The CDR3 covers 15 residues. The germline V gene encodes CDR1 LGHNA and CDR2 YSLEER. The CDR3 coding sequence is TGCGCCAGCAGCCAAGGCCCGGGGTCTTACAATGAGCAGTTCTTC. It is translated as CASSQGPGSYNEQFF.

In regard to this clonotype: It may be a read error: a sequence one base away is much more abundant. The genes are TRBV6-2 or TRBV6-3 and TRBJ2-4; D possibly matches TRBD1 or TRBD2 (5 bases each). V dropped 5 bases and J dropped 13 bases, with 24 bases sitting between them. The CDR3 loop spans 15 amino acids. The V gene's germline CDR1 is MNHEY and CDR2 SVGEGT. The CDR3 region is CASSGAGTTYYGQYF. CDR3 sequence (DNA): TGTGCCAGCAGTGGGGCCGGGACCACTTACTACGGGCAGTACTTC.

V gene TRBV20-1 combines with J gene TRBJ2-7; TRBD1 matches at 7 bases. Trimming removed 5 bases from V and 10 bases from J; junction bases left unmatched: 14. This CDR3 is 13 amino acids long. CDR1 and CDR2 (germline): DFQATT, SNEGSKA (reference sequence). The CDR3, as DNA: TGCAGTGCTTCGACAGGGATAAAAGAGGCCCAGTACTTC. Its protein product is CSASTGIKEAQYF.

The genes are TRBV29-1 and TRBJ2-3; 7 bases line up with TRBD1. Germline-derived CDR1 and CDR2 are SQVTM and ANQGSEA. The CDR3 is 14 amino acids. J was trimmed by 0 bases and V by 7 bases; bases with no gene match: 7. CDR3 nucleotide sequence: TGCAGCGGCAGACAGGGCCTTAGCACAGATACGCAGTATTTT. Its translation is CSGRQGLSTDTQYF.

This chain uses TRBV6-1 with TRBJ1-2; D call uncertain. This CDR3 comprises 15 residues. V gave up 9 bases and J gave up 2 bases, with 19 bases separating them. Germline V CDR1 and CDR2: MNHNS, SASEGT. The DNA of the CDR3 is TGTGCCAGTCTGGCTAGGGAAATTTTAAACTATGGCTACACCTTC. Protein product: CASLAREILNYGYTF.

The sample holds a few counts of this clonotype. V usage is TRBV12-3 or TRBV12-4 and J usage is TRBJ1-1; possible D gene TRBD1, 6 bases. Trimming left V 7 bases short and J 2 bases short, with 23 bases between. This CDR3 spans 17 amino acids. The CDR3 nucleotides are TGTGCCAGCACCCCCTCGGGGGGCCGACGATTTAACACTGAAGCTTTCTTT. It yields the protein CASTPSGGRRFNTEAFF.

This clonotype turned up a few times. The CDR3 here is CSARTGGINEQFF. As DNA, the CDR3 is TGCAGTGCTAGGACAGGGGGCATCAATGAGCAGTTCTTC. The genes are TRBV20-1 and TRBJ2-1, with TRBD1 matching 10 bases. The V segment lost 3 bases and the J segment 6 bases; nucleotides outside the gene matches: 2. Germline assignment: CDR1 DFQATT and CDR2 SNEGSKA (reference sequence). The CDR3 totals 13 residues.

This clonotype was observed a few times. This rearrangement joins TRBV12-3 or TRBV12-4 to TRBJ1-2, with D maybe TRBD1 (6 bases). CDR3 size: 14 residues. V was trimmed by 3 bases and J by 5 bases, leaving 13 bases between them. DNA for the CDR3: TGTGCCAGCAGTTTTAGTACAGGGACTTATGGCTACACCTTC. Protein: CASSFSTGTYGYTF.

The table lists this clonotype with a few counts. The CDR3 region is CSARSRGSFQETQYF. For the CDR3, the DNA is TGCAGTGCTAGGTCACGGGGGAGCTTCCAAGAGACCCAGTACTTC. The rearrangement uses TRBV20-1 and TRBJ2-5, with D tentatively TRBD2 (6 bases). V lost 3 bases and J lost 1, with 15 bases in between. Per the germline V gene, CDR1 is DFQATT and CDR2 is SNEGSKA (reference sequence). This CDR3 comprises 15 residues.

V and J are TRBV29-1 and TRBJ2-2, with TRBD2 as a possible D gene (6 bases). V lost 3 bases to trimming and J lost 1 base, with 12 bases between them. Germline CDR1 reads SQVTM; CDR2 reads ANQGSEA. The CDR3 length is 15 residues. The CDR3, as DNA: TGCAGCGTTGACCCCTGGGGAGGGAACACCGGGGAGCTGTTTTTT. This encodes CSVDPWGGNTGELFF.

The genes are TRBV7-2 and TRBJ2-7; 12 nucleotides align to TRBD2. The J call may be faulty, since TRBJ2-5 better matches the DNA end. The CDR3 covers 14 residues. Germline loops: CDR1 SGHTA, CDR2 FQGNSA. CDR3 region: CASSTSGGKETQYF. The CDR3 DNA reads as TGTGCCAGCTCGACTAGCGGGGGAAAAGAGACCCAGTACTTC.